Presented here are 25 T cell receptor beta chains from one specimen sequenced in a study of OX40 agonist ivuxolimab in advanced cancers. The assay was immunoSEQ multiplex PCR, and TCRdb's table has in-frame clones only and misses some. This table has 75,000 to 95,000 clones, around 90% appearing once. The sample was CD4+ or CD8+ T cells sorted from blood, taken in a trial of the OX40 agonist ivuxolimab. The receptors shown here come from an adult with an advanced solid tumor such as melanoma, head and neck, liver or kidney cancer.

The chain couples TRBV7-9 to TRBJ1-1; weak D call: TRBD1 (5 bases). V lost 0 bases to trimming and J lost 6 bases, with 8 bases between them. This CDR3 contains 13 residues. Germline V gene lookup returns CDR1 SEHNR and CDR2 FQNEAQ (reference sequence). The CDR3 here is CASSLAQGPEAFF. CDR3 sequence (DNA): TGTGCCAGCAGCTTAGCTCAGGGCCCTGAAGCTTTCTTT.

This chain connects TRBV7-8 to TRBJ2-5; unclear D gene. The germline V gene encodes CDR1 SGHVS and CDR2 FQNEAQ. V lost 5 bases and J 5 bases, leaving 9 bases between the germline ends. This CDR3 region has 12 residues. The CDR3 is CASSRPIETQYF. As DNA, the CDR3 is TGTGCCAGCAGCCGGCCGATTGAGACCCAGTACTTC.

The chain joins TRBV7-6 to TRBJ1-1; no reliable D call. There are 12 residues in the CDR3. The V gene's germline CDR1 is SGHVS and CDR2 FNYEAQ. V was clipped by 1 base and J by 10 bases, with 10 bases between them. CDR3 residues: CASSLETSVAFF. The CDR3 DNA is TGTGCCAGCAGCTTAGAGACCAGTGTAGCTTTCTTT.

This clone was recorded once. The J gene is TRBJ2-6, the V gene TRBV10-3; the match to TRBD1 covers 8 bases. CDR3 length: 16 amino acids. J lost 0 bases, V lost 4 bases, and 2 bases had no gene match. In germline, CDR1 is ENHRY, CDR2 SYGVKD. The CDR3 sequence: CAISGGQDSGANVLTF. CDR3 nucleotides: TGTGCCATCAGTGGGGGACAGGACTCTGGGGCCAACGTCCTGACTTTC.

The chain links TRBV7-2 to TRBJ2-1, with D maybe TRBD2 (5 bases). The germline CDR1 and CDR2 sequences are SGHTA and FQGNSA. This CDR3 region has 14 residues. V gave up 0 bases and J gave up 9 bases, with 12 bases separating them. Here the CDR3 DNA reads TGTGCCAGCAGCTTAGCTCTTATAGCGTCTGAGCAGTTCTTC. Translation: CASSLALIASEQFF.

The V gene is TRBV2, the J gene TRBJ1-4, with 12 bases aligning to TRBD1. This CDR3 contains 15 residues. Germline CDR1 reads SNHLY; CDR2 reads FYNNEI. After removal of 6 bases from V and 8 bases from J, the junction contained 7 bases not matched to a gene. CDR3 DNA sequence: TGTGCCAGCAGCCCGGGACAGGGGGCGGGGGAAAAACTGTTTTTT. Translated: CASSPGQGAGEKLFF.

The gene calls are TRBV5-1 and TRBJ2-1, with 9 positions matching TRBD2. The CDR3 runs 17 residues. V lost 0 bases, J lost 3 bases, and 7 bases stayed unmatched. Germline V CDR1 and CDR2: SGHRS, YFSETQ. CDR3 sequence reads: CASSLGRGTSIYNEQFF. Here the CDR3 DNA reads TGCGCCAGCAGCTTGGGCAGGGGGACTAGCATCTACAATGAGCAGTTCTTC.

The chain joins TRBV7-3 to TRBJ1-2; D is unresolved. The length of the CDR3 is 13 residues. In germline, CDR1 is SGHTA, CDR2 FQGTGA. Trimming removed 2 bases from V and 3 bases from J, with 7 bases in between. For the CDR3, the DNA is TGTGCCAGCAGCTTAGGACGGGACTATGGCTACACCTTC. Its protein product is CASSLGRDYGYTF. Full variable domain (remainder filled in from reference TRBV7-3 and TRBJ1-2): GAGVSQTPSNKVTEKGKYVELRCDPISGHTALYWYRQSLGQGPEFLIYFQGTGAADDSGLPNDRFFAVRPEGSVSTLKIQRTERGDSAVYLCASSLGRDYGYTFGSGTRLTVV.

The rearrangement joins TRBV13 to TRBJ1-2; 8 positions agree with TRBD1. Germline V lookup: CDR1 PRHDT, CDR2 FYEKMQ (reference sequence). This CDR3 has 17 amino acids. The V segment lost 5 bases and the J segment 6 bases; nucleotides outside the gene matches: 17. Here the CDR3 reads CASSPRPGQGLFHGYTF. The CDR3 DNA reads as TGTGCCAGCAGCCCCCGACCAGGACAGGGATTATTTCATGGCTACACCTTC.

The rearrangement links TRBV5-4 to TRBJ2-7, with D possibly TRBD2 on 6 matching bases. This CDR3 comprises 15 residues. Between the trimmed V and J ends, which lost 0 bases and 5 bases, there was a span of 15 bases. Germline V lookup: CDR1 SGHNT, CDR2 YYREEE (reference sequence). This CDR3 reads CASSLGGLHTNEQYF. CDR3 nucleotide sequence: TGTGCCAGCAGCTTGGGTGGACTACATACCAACGAGCAGTACTTC.

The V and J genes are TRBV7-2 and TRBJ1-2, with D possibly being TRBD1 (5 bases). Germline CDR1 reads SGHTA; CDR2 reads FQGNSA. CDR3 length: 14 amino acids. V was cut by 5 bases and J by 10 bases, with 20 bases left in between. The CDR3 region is CASSPEGRGRDYTF. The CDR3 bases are TGTGCCAGCAGCCCAGAGGGTAGGGGAAGAGACTACACCTTC.

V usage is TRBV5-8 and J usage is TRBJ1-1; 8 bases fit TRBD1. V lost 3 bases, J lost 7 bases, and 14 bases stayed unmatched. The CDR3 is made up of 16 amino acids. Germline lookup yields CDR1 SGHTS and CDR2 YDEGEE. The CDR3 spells CASSSYRGAGGSEAFF. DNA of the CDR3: TGTGCCAGCAGCTCCTACCGTGGGGCAGGGGGCAGTGAAGCTTTCTTT.

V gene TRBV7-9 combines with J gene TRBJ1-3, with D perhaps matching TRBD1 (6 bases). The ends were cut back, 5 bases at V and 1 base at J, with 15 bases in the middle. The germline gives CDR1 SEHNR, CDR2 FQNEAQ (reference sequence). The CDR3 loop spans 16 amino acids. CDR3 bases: TGTGCCAGCAGCAATAACGGGGACAATTCTGGAAACACCATATATTTT. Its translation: CASSNNGDNSGNTIYF.

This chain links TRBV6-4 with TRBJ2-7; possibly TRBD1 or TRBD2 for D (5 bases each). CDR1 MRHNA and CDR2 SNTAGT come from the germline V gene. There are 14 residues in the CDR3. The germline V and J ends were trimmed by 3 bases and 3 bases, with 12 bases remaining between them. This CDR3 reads CASSETVGGYEQYF. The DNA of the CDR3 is TGTGCCAGCAGTGAGACGGTTGGGGGCTACGAGCAGTACTTC.

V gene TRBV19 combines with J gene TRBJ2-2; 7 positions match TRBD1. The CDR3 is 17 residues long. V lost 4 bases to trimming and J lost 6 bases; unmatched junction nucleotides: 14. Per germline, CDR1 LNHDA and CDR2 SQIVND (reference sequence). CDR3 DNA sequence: TGTGCCAGTAGTACCAATCTCGGACAGGCGTCGGCCGGGGAGCTGTTTTTT. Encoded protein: CASSTNLGQASAGELFF.

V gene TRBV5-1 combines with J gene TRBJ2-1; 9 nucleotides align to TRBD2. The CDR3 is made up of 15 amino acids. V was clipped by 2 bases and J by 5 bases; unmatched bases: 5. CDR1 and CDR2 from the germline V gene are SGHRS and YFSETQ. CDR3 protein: CASSFSLAGNNEQFF. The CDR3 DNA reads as TGCGCCAGCAGCTTCTCCCTAGCGGGGAACAATGAGCAGTTCTTC.

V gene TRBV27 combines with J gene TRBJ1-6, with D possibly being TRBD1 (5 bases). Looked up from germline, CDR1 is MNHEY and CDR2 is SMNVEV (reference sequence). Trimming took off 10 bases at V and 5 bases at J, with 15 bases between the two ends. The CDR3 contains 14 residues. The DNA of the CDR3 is TGTGCCACCGGACGGGGGTATCATAATTCACCCCTCCACTTT. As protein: CATGRGYHNSPLHF.

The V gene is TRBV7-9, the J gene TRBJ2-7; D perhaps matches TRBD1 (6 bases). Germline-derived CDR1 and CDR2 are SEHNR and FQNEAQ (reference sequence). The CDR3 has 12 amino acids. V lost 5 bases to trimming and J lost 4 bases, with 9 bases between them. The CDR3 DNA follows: TGTGCCAGCAGCCGGACAGAATACGAGCAGTACTTC. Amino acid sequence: CASSRTEYEQYF.

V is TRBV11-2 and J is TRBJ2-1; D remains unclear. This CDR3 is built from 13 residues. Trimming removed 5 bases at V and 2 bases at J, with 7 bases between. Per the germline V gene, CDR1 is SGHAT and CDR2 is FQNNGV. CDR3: CASSPGAYNEQFF. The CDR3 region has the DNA TGTGCCAGCAGCCCCGGAGCCTACAATGAGCAGTTCTTC.

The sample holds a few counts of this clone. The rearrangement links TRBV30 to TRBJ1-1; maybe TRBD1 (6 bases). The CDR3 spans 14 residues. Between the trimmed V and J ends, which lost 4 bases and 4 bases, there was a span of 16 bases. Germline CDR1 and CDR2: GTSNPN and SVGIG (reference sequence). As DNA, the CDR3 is TGTGCCTGGACGATAGTTACAGGGTCCACTGAAGCTTTCTTT. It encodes CAWTIVTGSTEAFF.

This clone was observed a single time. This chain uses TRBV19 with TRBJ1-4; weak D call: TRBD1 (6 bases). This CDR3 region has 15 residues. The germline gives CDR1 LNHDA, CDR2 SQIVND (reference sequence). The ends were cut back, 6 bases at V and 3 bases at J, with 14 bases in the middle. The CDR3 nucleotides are TGTGCCAGTAGCCAGGGGACTCTGTCTAATGAAAAACTGTTTTTT. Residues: CASSQGTLSNEKLFF.

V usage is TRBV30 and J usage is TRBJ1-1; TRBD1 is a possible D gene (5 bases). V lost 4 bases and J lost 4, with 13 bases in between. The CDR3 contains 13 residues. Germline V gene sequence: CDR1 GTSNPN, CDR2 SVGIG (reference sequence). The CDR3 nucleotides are TGTGCCTGGACGGAGGGGTGGGTCACTGAAGCTTTCTTT. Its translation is CAWTEGWVTEAFF.

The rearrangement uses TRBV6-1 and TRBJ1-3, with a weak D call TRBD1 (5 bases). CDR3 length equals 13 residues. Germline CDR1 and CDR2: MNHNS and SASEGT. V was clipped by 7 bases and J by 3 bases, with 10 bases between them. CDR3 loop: CASTWDGGNTIYF. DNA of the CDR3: TGTGCCAGCACCTGGGACGGTGGAAACACCATATATTTT.

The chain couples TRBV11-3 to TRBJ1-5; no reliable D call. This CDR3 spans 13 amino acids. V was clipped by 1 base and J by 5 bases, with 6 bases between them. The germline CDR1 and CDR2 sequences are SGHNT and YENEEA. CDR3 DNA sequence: TGTGCCAGCAGCTTAGGGTACGATCAGCCCCAGCATTTT. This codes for CASSLGYDQPQHF. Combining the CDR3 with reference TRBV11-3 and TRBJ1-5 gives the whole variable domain EAGVVQSPRYKIIEKKQPVAFWCNPISGHNTLYWYLQNLGQGPELLIRYENEEAVDDSQLPKDRFSAERLKGVDSTLKIQPAELGDSAVYLCASSLGYDQPQHFGDGTRLSIL.

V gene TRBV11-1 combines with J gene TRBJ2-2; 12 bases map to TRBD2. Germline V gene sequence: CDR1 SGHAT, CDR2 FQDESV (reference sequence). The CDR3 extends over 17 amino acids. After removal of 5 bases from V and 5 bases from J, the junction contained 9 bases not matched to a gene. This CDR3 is CASSPLAGGLGTGELFF. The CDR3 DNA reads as TGTGCCAGCAGCCCCCTAGCGGGGGGGCTCGGAACCGGGGAGCTGTTTTTT.